The 10 T cell receptor beta chains in this list originate from one sample, sequenced in a study of cytomegalovirus exposure and HLA in healthy donors. The primer mix had 60 Vbeta and 13 Jbeta primers. The protocol was immunoSEQ multiplex PCR, while the TCRdb copy is restricted to in-frame clones and leaves out a portion. Of hundreds of thousands of clones listed, 70% to 85% are singletons. Specimen: PBMCs. The source of these receptors is a woman in her thirties or forties in good health and CMV-seronegative.

The rearrangement links TRBV6-6 to TRBJ1-1, with D possibly being TRBD1 (5 bases). Germline V gene data show CDR1 as MNHNY and CDR2 as SVGAGI (reference sequence). V was trimmed by 6 bases and J by 3 bases, leaving 14 bases between them. The CDR3 has 14 amino acids. Here the CDR3 DNA reads TGTGCCAGCAGACTACAGGCGCCGGACACTGAAGCTTTCTTT. Its protein is CASRLQAPDTEAFF.

The V call is TRBV4-1, the J call TRBJ1-2; D not certain. The CDR3 has 15 residues. V shed 2 bases and J shed 4 bases, with 14 bases lying between them. Per germline, CDR1 MGHRA and CDR2 YSYEKL. CDR3 nucleotides: TGCGCCAGCAGCCAAAGGCTAGAGACCTTCTATGGCTACACCTTC. It is translated as CASSQRLETFYGYTF.

Concerning this clone itself: Germline and junction disagree at one end, which may indicate a read error. The chain uses TRBV7-7 and TRBJ2-5, with 8 positions matching TRBD1. Germline assignment: CDR1 SSHAT and CDR2 FNYEAQ (reference sequence). CDR3 length: 13 residues. The CDR3 DNA sequence: TGTGCTAGCAGCGTCGACAGGGGAGAGACCCAGTACTTC. It is translated as CASSVDRGETQYF.

The chain is built from TRBV6-6 and TRBJ1-1, with D possibly TRBD1 on 6 matching bases. V was clipped by 2 bases and J by 4 bases, with 17 bases between them. This CDR3 has 16 residues. Germline V gene lookup returns CDR1 MNHNY and CDR2 SVGAGI (reference sequence). The CDR3, as DNA: TGTGCCAGCAGTTACCTCCCGGGTCAGGGGATCACTGAAGCTTTCTTT. As protein: CASSYLPGQGITEAFF.

The V call is TRBV7-2, the J call TRBJ1-2; a possible D gene is TRBD1 (5 bases). This CDR3 spans 14 amino acids. With 3 bases removed from V and 3 bases from J, the gap between germline ends came to 11 bases. Germline CDR1 is SGHTA and CDR2 is FQGNSA. The CDR3 DNA reads TGTGCCAGCAGCTTTCAAGGGGAGGACTATGGCTACACCTTC. Amino acid sequence: CASSFQGEDYGYTF.

This clone was detected only once. The chain combines TRBV19 with TRBJ1-1; perhaps TRBD1 as D (5 bases). This CDR3 comprises 13 residues. V was cut by 6 bases and J by 7 bases, with 15 bases left in between. The germline V gene has CDR1 LNHDA and CDR2 SQIVND (reference sequence). The CDR3 nucleotides are TGTGCCAGTAGCCAATTTCGGGGGGTTGAAGCTTTCTTT. Its protein product is CASSQFRGVEAFF.

The V call is TRBV19, the J call TRBJ1-5; a possible D gene is TRBD1 (6 bases). Trimming took 5 bases from V and 12 from J, leaving 11 bases between them. Germline CDR1 and CDR2: LNHDA and SQIVND (reference sequence). The CDR3 is 11 residues long. The CDR3 protein is CASSSRGHQHF. The CDR3 DNA is TGTGCCAGTAGTTCTCGGGGACACCAGCATTTT. The full variable domain, its missing parts supplied by reference TRBV19 and TRBJ1-5, is DGGITQSPKYLFRKEGQNVTLSCEQNLNHDAMYWYRQDPGQGLRLIYYSQIVNDFQKGDIAEGYSVSREKKESFPLTVTSAQKNPTAFYLCASSSRGHQHFGDGTRLSIL.

This clone has a single count. V gene TRBV28 combines with J gene TRBJ2-7, with 9 bases lining up with TRBD1. Germline lookup yields CDR1 MDHEN and CDR2 SYDVKM. The CDR3 is 16 residues long. V trimming: 6 bases; J trimming: 5 bases; junction bases outside the gene matches: 14. The CDR3 here is CASSRSPGQGIDEQYF. As DNA, the CDR3 is TGTGCCAGCAGCAGGTCGCCGGGACAGGGAATCGACGAGCAGTACTTC.

This rearrangement joins TRBV6-1 to TRBJ1-5, with TRBD1 matching over 9 bases. V lost 6 bases, J lost 7 bases, and 4 bases stayed unmatched. The CDR3 extends over 13 amino acids. Germline CDR1 reads MNHNS; CDR2 reads SASEGT. As DNA, the CDR3 is TGTGCCAGCAGCGAACAGGGGGCCCAGCCCCAGCATTTT. Protein sequence: CASSEQGAQPQHF.

In this sample, this clone turned up once. CDR3 DNA: TGCAGTGCTCTAACGAATGGCTACACCTTC. Amino acid sequence: CSALTNGYTF. This chain joins TRBV20-1 and TRBJ1-2; D remains ambiguous. V was clipped by 5 bases and J by 6 bases, with 7 bases between them. Germline values: CDR1 DFQATT, CDR2 SNEGSKA (reference sequence). The CDR3 is 10 amino acids.